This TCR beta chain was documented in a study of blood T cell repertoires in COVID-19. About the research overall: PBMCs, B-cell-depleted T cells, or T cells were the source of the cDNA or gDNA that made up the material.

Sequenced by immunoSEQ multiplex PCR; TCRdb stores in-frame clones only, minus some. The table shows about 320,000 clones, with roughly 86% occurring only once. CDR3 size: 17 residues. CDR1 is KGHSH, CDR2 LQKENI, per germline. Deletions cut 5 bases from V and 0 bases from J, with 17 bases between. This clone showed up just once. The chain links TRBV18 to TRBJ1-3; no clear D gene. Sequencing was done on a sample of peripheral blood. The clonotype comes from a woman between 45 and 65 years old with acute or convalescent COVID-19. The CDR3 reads CASSSSGRTSSGNTIYF. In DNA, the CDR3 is TGTGCCAGCTCATCTTCCGGGAGGACTAGCTCTGGAAACACCATATATTTT. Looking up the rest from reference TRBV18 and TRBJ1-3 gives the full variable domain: NAGVMQNPRHLVRRRGQEARLRCSPMKGHSHVYWYRQLPEEGLKFMVYLQKENIIDESGMPKERFSAEFPKEGPSILRIQQVVRGDSAAYFCASSSSGRTSSGNTIYFGEGSWLTVV.